This TCR beta chain was sequenced in a study of shared clonotypes between healthy human individuals. This table comes from immunoSEQ multiplex PCR, and its TCRdb copy is limited to in-frame clones, with some not included. The sample consists of millions of clones, over 85% of them appearing once. Cells designated naive CD8 were CD45RO-negative and were positively selected for CCR7, with terminally differentiated effector memory CD45RA+ cells excluded. V was clipped by 4 bases and J by 0 bases, with 23 bases between them. The CDR3 length is 19 residues. Germline V gene sequence: CDR1 SGDLS, CDR2 YYNGEE.

Sequenced material: naive CD8+ T cells sorted from blood. This chain links TRBV9 with TRBJ2-1; weak D call: TRBD2 (6 bases). The origin of this receptor is a man aged 18 to 29 in good health. CDR3 sequence: CASSLSSAGTAYSYNEQFF. The CDR3 DNA reads as TGTGCCAGCAGCCTCAGTAGCGCCGGGACTGCTTACTCCTACAATGAGCAGTTCTTC.